These 5 T cell receptor beta chains share one sample of origin, sequenced in a study of blood T cell repertoires in COVID-19. Repertoires were generated with immunoSEQ multiplex PCR, while TCRdb's copy carries only in-frame clones and drops some. The table includes some 350,000 clones, about 90% detected once. Sequenced sample: PBMCs or T cells enriched from blood (not recorded which). These receptors were taken from a woman between 25 and 40 years old who had recovered from COVID-19.

The CDR3 DNA sequence: TGTGCCAGCAGTTACTCCGGCCGACAGGGGTACGAGCAGTACTTC. Residues: CASSYSGRQGYEQYF. V gene TRBV6-5 combines with J gene TRBJ2-7, with 8 bases aligning to TRBD1. The CDR3 has 15 residues. Looked up from germline, CDR1 is MNHEY and CDR2 is SVGAGI. Trimming took 0 bases from V and 4 from J; bases not matched to a gene: 5.

The rearrangement links TRBV30 to TRBJ2-7; the D gene is possibly TRBD1 (6 bases). Trimming shortened V by 8 bases and J by 5 bases, and 16 bases separated the two germline ends. The CDR3 spans 12 residues. The germline V gene has CDR1 GTSNPN and CDR2 SVGIG (reference sequence). CDR3 coding DNA: TGTGCCGGGAAACAGGGTGGAAACGAGCAGTACTTC. Its protein product is CAGKQGGNEQYF. The full variable domain, in which reference TRBV30 and TRBJ2-7 provide the parts outside the CDR3, is SQTIHQWPATLVQPVGSPLSLECTVEGTSNPNLYWYRQAAGRGLQLLFYSVGIGQISSEVPQNLSASRPQDRQFILSSKKLLLSDSGFYLCAGKQGGNEQYFGPGTRLTVT.

On this clone: Other DNA sequences in the sample encode the same CDR3. This rearrangement joins TRBV19 to TRBJ1-1, with D perhaps TRBD1 (5 bases). Per germline, CDR1 LNHDA and CDR2 SQIVND (reference sequence). Deletions cut 4 bases from V and 7 bases from J, with 16 bases between. The CDR3 contains 14 residues. This CDR3 is CASSTGGGAGEAFF. In DNA, the CDR3 is TGTGCCAGTAGTACCGGGGGAGGGGCCGGTGAAGCTTTCTTT.

The rearrangement links TRBV30 to TRBJ1-3, with D tentatively TRBD1 (5 bases). Between the trimmed V and J ends, which lost 2 bases and 0 bases, there was a span of 11 bases. The CDR3 consists of 15 residues. CDR1 is GTSNPN and CDR2 is SVGIG in the germline V gene (reference sequence). CDR3 DNA sequence: TGTGCCTGGAGTCCAGGGCACACCTCTGGAAACACCATATATTTT. This gives the protein CAWSPGHTSGNTIYF.

The chain combines TRBV6-1 with TRBJ1-3; D possibly corresponds to TRBD1 (6 bases). Trimming shortened V by 2 bases and J by 3 bases, and 17 bases separated the two germline ends. The CDR3 is made up of 17 amino acids. In germline, CDR1 is MNHNS, CDR2 SASEGT. As DNA, the CDR3 is TGTGCCAGCAGTGAAACTAGAGGGGGTTGGTTTGGAAACACCATATATTTT. This translates into CASSETRGGWFGNTIYF.